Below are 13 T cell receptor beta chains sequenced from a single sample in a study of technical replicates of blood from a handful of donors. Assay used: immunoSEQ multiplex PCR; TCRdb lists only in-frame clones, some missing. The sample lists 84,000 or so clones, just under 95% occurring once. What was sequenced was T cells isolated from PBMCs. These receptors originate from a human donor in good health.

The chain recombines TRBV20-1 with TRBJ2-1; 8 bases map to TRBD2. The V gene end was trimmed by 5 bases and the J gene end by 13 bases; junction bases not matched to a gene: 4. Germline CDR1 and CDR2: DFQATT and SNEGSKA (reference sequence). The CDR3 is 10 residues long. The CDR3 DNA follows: TGCAGTGCTTGGACTAGCTCCCAGTTCTTC. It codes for CSAWTSSQFF.

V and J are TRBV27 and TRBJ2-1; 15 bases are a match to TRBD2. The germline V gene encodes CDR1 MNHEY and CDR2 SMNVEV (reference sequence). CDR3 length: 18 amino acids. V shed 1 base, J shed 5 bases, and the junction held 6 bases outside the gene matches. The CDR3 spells CASSLLPGLAGGNNEQFF. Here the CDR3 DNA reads TGTGCCAGCAGTTTATTGCCGGGACTAGCGGGAGGAAACAATGAGCAGTTCTTC.

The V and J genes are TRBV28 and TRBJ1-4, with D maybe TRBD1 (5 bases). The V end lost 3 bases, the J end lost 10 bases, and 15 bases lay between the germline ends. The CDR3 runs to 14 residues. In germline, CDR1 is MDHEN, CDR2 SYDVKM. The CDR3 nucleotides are TGTGCCAGCAGTTTGAAAAACAGGCCGGTAAAACTGTTTTTT. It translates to CASSLKNRPVKLFF.

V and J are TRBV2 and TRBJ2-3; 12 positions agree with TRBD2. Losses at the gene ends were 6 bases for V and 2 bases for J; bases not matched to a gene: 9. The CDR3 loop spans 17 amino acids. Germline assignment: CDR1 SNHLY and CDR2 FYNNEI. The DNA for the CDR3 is TGTGCCAGCAGGAAACTAGCGGGGGGCCCCTACACAGATACGCAGTATTTT. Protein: CASRKLAGGPYTDTQYF. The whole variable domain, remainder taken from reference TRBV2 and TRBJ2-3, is EPEVTQTPSHQVTQMGQEVILRCVPISNHLYFYWYRQILGQKVEFLVSFYNNEISEKSEIFDDQFSVERPDGSNFTLKIRSTKLEDSAMYFCASRKLAGGPYTDTQYFGPGTRLTVL.

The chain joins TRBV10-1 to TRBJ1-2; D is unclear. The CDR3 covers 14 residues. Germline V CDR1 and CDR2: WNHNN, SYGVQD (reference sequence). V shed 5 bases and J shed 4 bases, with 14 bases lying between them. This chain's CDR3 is CASSPFEASYGYTF. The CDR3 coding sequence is TGCGCCAGCAGTCCGTTTGAGGCGTCCTATGGCTACACCTTC.

In nucleotides, the CDR3 is TGTGCCAGCAGCTCCGGGACAGGGTATTCCTACGAGCAGTACTTC. It translates to CASSSGTGYSYEQYF. The chain links TRBV6-5 to TRBJ2-7, with 9 positions matching TRBD1. The CDR3 contains 15 residues. Germline CDR1 and CDR2: MNHEY and SVGAGI. V lost 6 bases, J lost 1 base, and 7 bases stayed unmatched.

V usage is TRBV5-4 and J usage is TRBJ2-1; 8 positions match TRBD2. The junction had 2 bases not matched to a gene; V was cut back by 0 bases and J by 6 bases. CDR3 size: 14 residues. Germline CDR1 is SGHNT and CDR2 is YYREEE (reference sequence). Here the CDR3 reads CASSLGAGGNEQFF. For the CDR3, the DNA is TGTGCCAGCAGCTTGGGTGCGGGGGGCAATGAGCAGTTCTTC.

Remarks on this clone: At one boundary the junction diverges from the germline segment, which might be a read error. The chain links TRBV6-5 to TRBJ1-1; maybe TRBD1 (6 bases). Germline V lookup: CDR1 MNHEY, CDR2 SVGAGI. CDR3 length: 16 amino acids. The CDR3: CASTYRDTTLNTEAFF. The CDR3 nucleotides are TGTGCCAGCACTTACCGGGACACTACTCTGAACACTGAAGCTTTCTTT.

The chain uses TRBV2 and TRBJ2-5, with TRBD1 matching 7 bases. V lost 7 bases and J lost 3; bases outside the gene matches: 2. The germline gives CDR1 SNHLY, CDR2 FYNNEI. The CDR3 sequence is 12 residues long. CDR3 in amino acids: CASKQGKETQYF. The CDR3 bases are TGTGCCAGCAAACAGGGGAAAGAGACCCAGTACTTC.

CDR3 nucleotide sequence: TGTGCCAGCTCACCACTTCTGAACTCCGAGCAGTACTTC. Translating gives CASSPLLNSEQYF. J is TRBJ2-7 and V is TRBV18; D remains unclear. The CDR3 covers 13 residues. The V gene lost 1 base and the J gene lost 6 bases, with 10 bases spanning the gap. Germline assignment: CDR1 KGHSH and CDR2 LQKENI. The complete variable domain, with remaining parts taken from reference TRBV18 and TRBJ2-7, reads NAGVMQNPRHLVRRRGQEARLRCSPMKGHSHVYWYRQLPEEGLKFMVYLQKENIIDESGMPKERFSAEFPKEGPSILRIQQVVRGDSAAYFCASSPLLNSEQYFGPGTRLTVT.

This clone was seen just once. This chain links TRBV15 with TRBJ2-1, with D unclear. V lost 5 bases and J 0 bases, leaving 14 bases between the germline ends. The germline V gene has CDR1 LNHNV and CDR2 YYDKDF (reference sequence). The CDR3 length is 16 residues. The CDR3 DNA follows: TGTGCCACCAGCCCTAGGTACGAAAGCTCCTACAATGAGCAGTTCTTC. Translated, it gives CATSPRYESSYNEQFF.

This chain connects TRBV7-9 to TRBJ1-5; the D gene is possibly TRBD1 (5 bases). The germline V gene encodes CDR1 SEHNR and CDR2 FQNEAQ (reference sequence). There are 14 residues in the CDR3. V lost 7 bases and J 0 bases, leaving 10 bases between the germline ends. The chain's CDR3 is CASTGHDSNQPQHF. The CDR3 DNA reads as TGTGCCAGCACAGGACACGATAGCAATCAGCCCCAGCATTTT.

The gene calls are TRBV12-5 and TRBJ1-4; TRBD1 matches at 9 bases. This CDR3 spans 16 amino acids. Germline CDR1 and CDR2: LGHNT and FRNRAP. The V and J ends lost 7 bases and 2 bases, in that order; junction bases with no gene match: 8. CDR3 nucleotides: TGTGCTAGTGCTCACAGGGGGCTTGGGACTAATGAAAAACTGTTTTTT. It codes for CASAHRGLGTNEKLFF.